These 30 T cell receptor beta chains were all obtained from the same sample, sequenced in a study of T cell responses to AZD1222 COVID-19 vaccine. Clones were sequenced by immunoSEQ multiplex PCR, and TCRdb holds only the in-frame ones, with some missing. Seen here are under 140,000 clones, 65% to 85% observed once, and the top ten hold roughly 4.5%. The source was peripheral blood, collected on day 0 of AZD1222 vaccination. The receptor set was obtained from an adult in good health.

This rearrangement joins TRBV3-1 (or the pseudogene TRBV3-2) to TRBJ1-4, with 8 bases matching TRBD1. The CDR3 spans 14 residues. The germline gives CDR1 LGHDT, CDR2 YNNKEL (reference sequence). V shed 2 bases, J shed 7 bases, and the junction held 3 bases outside the gene matches. The CDR3 protein is CASSQQGAAEKLFF. The CDR3 DNA sequence: TGTGCCAGCAGCCAACAGGGGGCCGCTGAAAAACTGTTTTTT.

This chain links TRBV28 with TRBJ2-2; D is perhaps TRBD2 (6 bases). The V end was cut by 11 bases, the J end by 1 base, with 11 bases between. Germline CDR1 is MDHEN and CDR2 is SYDVKM. CDR3 length: 13 amino acids. The CDR3 region is CAAGIGNTGELFF. CDR3 nucleotides: TGTGCCGCGGGAATAGGGAACACCGGGGAGCTGTTTTTT.

The CDR3 sequence is CASNPQTAYGYTF. For the CDR3, the DNA is TGTGCCAGCAACCCCCAGACAGCCTATGGCTACACCTTC. The rearrangement uses TRBV2 and TRBJ1-2, with a tentative D call TRBD1 (5 bases). The CDR3 covers 13 residues. Trimming removed 7 bases from V and 4 bases from J, with 13 bases in between. Per germline, CDR1 SNHLY and CDR2 FYNNEI.

The chain joins TRBV9 to TRBJ2-1; TRBD2 matches 11 bases. This CDR3 region has 15 residues. The ends lost 3 bases at V and 3 bases at J; junction bases unmatched: 2. Germline CDR1 is SGDLS and CDR2 is YYNGEE. The CDR3 protein is CASSAGTSGYNEQFF. The DNA for the CDR3 is TGTGCCAGCAGCGCCGGGACTAGCGGCTACAATGAGCAGTTCTTC.

This rearrangement joins TRBV11-2 to TRBJ1-1; the D is unclear. The V and J ends lost 2 bases and 0 bases respectively, with 7 bases between them. The CDR3 spans 14 residues. The germline V gene encodes CDR1 SGHAT and CDR2 FQNNGV. CDR3 protein: CASSLQTMNTEAFF. Written as DNA, the CDR3 is TGTGCCAGCAGCTTACAAACCATGAACACTGAAGCTTTCTTT.

The gene calls are TRBV7-2 and TRBJ2-5; 7 nucleotides agree with TRBD1. This CDR3 is 16 amino acids long. Germline V CDR1 and CDR2: SGHTA, FQGNSA. With 6 bases clipped from V and 5 bases from J, the junction kept 15 bases outside the gene matches. In DNA, the CDR3 is TGTGCCAGCAGGTTACAGGGGCGGTGGGCGTTGGAGACCCAGTACTTC. Translating it yields CASRLQGRWALETQYF.

This clone came up a few times. This chain connects TRBV12-3 or TRBV12-4 to TRBJ2-2, with D hard to call. Trimming took off 6 bases at V and 6 bases at J, with 8 bases between the two ends. The CDR3 runs to 12 residues. CDR3 bases: TGTGCCAGCAGACGGACCTCCGGGGAGCTGTTTTTT. As protein: CASRRTSGELFF.

The genes are TRBV12-3 or TRBV12-4 and TRBJ1-1, with D hard to call. The CDR3 loop spans 13 amino acids. V lost 5 bases and J lost 2, with 9 bases in between. The CDR3 protein is CASSDQINTEAFF. In DNA, the CDR3 is TGTGCCAGCAGTGATCAGATAAACACTGAAGCTTTCTTT.

V is TRBV9 and J is TRBJ2-3; D uncertain. The germline CDR1 and CDR2 sequences are SGDLS and YYNGEE. The CDR3 length is 15 residues. The germline V and J ends were trimmed by 0 bases and 0 bases, with 8 bases remaining between them. As DNA, the CDR3 is TGTGCCAGCAGCGTAGATGGAGAAAGCACAGATACGCAGTATTTT. Its translation: CASSVDGESTDTQYF.

This rearrangement joins TRBV12-3 or TRBV12-4 to TRBJ1-2; D uncertain. V shed 3 bases and J shed 5 bases, with 10 bases lying between them. CDR3 length: 13 residues. The CDR3 region has the DNA TGTGCCAGCAGTTTTAGGAGGGCTTATGGCTACACCTTC. Translated: CASSFRRAYGYTF.

Comments on this clone: This sample also contains other DNA sequences that code for the same CDR3. The V gene is TRBV2, the J gene TRBJ1-4; no firm D call. Trimming removed 3 bases from V and 0 bases from J, with 8 bases in between. Germline V gene data show CDR1 as SNHLY and CDR2 as FYNNEI. This CDR3 comprises 15 residues. Here the CDR3 reads CASSEVRATNEKLFF. CDR3 nucleotides: TGTGCCAGCAGTGAGGTACGAGCAACTAATGAAAAACTGTTTTTT.

This clone has just a few counts. This chain connects TRBV5-4 to TRBJ2-3, with TRBD2 identical over 8 bases. The CDR3 loop spans 16 amino acids. The V and J ends lost 0 bases and 1 base, in that order; junction bases with no gene match: 4. Germline-derived CDR1 and CDR2 are SGHNT and YYREEE (reference sequence). The CDR3 loop reads CASSLAWREGTDTQYF. CDR3 bases: TGTGCCAGCAGCTTGGCCTGGCGGGAGGGCACAGATACGCAGTATTTT.

The rearrangement joins TRBV2 to TRBJ2-1, with D perhaps being TRBD1 or TRBD2 (5 bases each). This CDR3 spans 12 amino acids. Germline assignment: CDR1 SNHLY and CDR2 FYNNEI. The ends were cut back, 7 bases at V and 7 bases at J, with 11 bases in the middle. CDR3: CASTKGTNEQFF. The CDR3 DNA sequence: TGTGCCAGCACGAAAGGGACGAATGAGCAGTTCTTC. The full variable domain, rest sourced from reference TRBV2 and TRBJ2-1, is EPEVTQTPSHQVTQMGQEVILRCVPISNHLYFYWYRQILGQKVEFLVSFYNNEISEKSEIFDDQFSVERPDGSNFTLKIRSTKLEDSAMYFCASTKGTNEQFFGPGTRLTVL.

The V gene is TRBV5-5, the J gene TRBJ2-6, with D uncertain. The V gene's germline CDR1 is SGHKS and CDR2 YYEKEE (reference sequence). The CDR3 runs 16 residues. With 4 bases removed from V and 0 bases from J, the gap between germline ends came to 11 bases. The CDR3: CASSPQAFSGANVLTF. DNA of the CDR3: TGTGCCAGCAGCCCCCAAGCCTTCTCTGGGGCCAACGTCCTGACTTTC.

The chain joins TRBV7-9 to TRBJ1-1; D not certain. Trimming cost V 5 bases and J 4 bases, with 11 bases left between them. The CDR3 length is 13 residues. Germline CDR1 SEHNR, CDR2 FQNEAQ (reference sequence). The CDR3 sequence is CASSPGSLTEAFF. DNA for the CDR3: TGTGCCAGCAGCCCGGGGAGTCTCACTGAAGCTTTCTTT.

The chain joins TRBV7-2 to TRBJ1-1; 8 nucleotides line up with TRBD1. Germline assignment: CDR1 SGHTA and CDR2 FQGNSA. V was clipped by 5 bases and J by 11 bases; unmatched bases: 28. CDR3 size: 19 residues. CDR3 in DNA: TGTGCCAGCAGCCCAGACCCAAGAGGGGCAGGGGGCTTGTCAAGTGGGGCTTTCTTT. Amino acid sequence: CASSPDPRGAGGLSSGAFF.

V is TRBV2 and J is TRBJ2-3, with TRBD2 matching over 13 bases. The CDR3 has 14 amino acids. Germline CDR1 is SNHLY and CDR2 is FYNNEI. V dropped 8 bases and J dropped 6; count of bases not matched to a gene: 5. CDR3 protein: CASSWTSGGDTQYF. The CDR3, as DNA: TGTGCCAGCTCCTGGACTAGCGGGGGTGATACGCAGTATTTT. Full variable domain (missing parts from reference TRBV2 and TRBJ2-3): EPEVTQTPSHQVTQMGQEVILRCVPISNHLYFYWYRQILGQKVEFLVSFYNNEISEKSEIFDDQFSVERPDGSNFTLKIRSTKLEDSAMYFCASSWTSGGDTQYFGPGTRLTVL.

The chain is built from TRBV30 and TRBJ1-1, with 9 bases lining up with TRBD1. The CDR3 totals 16 residues. The J segment lost 2 bases and the V segment lost 3 bases, leaving 10 bases of the junction unmatched. Looked up from germline, CDR1 is GTSNPN and CDR2 is SVGIG (reference sequence). The CDR3 bases are TGTGCCTGGAGGGCACAGGGGGCGTTTACTAACACTGAAGCTTTCTTT. Protein sequence: CAWRAQGAFTNTEAFF.

The chain carries TRBV18 and TRBJ2-7; no firm D call. CDR1 and CDR2 (germline): KGHSH, LQKENI. This CDR3 is 14 amino acids long. The V end was cut by 0 bases, the J end by 5 bases, with 11 bases between. The CDR3 region is CASSPPTRSNEQYF. The CDR3 DNA reads TGTGCCAGCTCACCACCGACGAGAAGCAACGAGCAGTACTTC.

The V gene is TRBV6-5, the J gene TRBJ1-1; D may be TRBD1 (6 bases). The CDR3 runs to 15 residues. The germline V gene encodes CDR1 MNHEY and CDR2 SVGAGI. V lost 7 bases and J lost 3, with 18 bases in between. CDR3 amino acids: CASIPGDSSDTEAFF. The CDR3 DNA reads TGTGCCAGCATCCCAGGGGATAGTAGTGACACTGAAGCTTTCTTT.

The chain has TRBV6-5 and TRBJ2-1; no firm D call. Germline values: CDR1 MNHEY, CDR2 SVGAGI. Trimming left V 7 bases short and J 2 bases short, with 12 bases between. The CDR3 consists of 14 residues. In DNA, the CDR3 is TGTGCCAGCATCTTGGACGGGCCCTACAATGAGCAGTTCTTC. It yields the protein CASILDGPYNEQFF.

This clone has just one count. The J gene is TRBJ2-7, the V gene TRBV7-8; D uncertain. The germline CDR1 and CDR2 sequences are SGHVS and FQNEAQ. The CDR3 loop spans 14 amino acids. V lost 2 bases and J lost 2, with 10 bases in between. DNA for the CDR3: TGTGCCAGCAGCTTATTGGCCAACCCCTACGAGCAGTACTTC. This gives the protein CASSLLANPYEQYF.

The CDR3 DNA reads as TGTGCCAGCAGACAGACAGGGAAGAGCTCTGGAAACACCATATATTTT. As protein: CASRQTGKSSGNTIYF. The chain has TRBV7-2 and TRBJ1-3, with TRBD1 matching over 7 bases. The CDR3 is 16 amino acids. Germline loops: CDR1 SGHTA, CDR2 FQGNSA. V shed 6 bases and J 0 bases; nucleotides not matched to a gene: 8. The variable domain in full, completed from reference TRBV7-2 and TRBJ1-3, reads GAGVSQSPSNKVTEKGKDVELRCDPISGHTALYWYRQSLGQGLEFLIYFQGNSAPDKSGLPSDRFSAERTGGSVSTLTIQRTQQEDSAVYLCASRQTGKSSGNTIYFGEGSWLTVV.

The J gene is TRBJ2-5, the V gene TRBV28; TRBD2 might be the D (6 bases). Germline loops: CDR1 MDHEN, CDR2 SYDVKM. The CDR3 loop spans 15 amino acids. V lost 3 bases to trimming and J lost 5 bases, with 16 bases between them. The CDR3 DNA is TGTGCCAGCAGTTTGCTAGTCGGGGAGGATGAGACCCAGTACTTC. It translates to CASSLLVGEDETQYF.

This chain joins TRBV28 and TRBJ1-3; D is unclear. The germline gives CDR1 MDHEN, CDR2 SYDVKM. V was trimmed by 5 bases and J by 4 bases, leaving 15 bases between them. The CDR3 totals 15 residues. This chain's CDR3 is CASSSPVSAGNTIYF. For the CDR3, the DNA is TGTGCCAGCAGTAGCCCTGTGTCAGCCGGAAACACCATATATTTT.

J is TRBJ2-1 and V is TRBV19, with 7 bases identical to TRBD1. The germline V gene encodes CDR1 LNHDA and CDR2 SQIVND (reference sequence). CDR3 length: 15 residues. V lost 6 bases and J lost 0; bases outside the gene matches: 5. The CDR3 spells CASRAGGSSYNEQFF. DNA for the CDR3: TGTGCCAGTAGGGCAGGGGGAAGCTCCTACAATGAGCAGTTCTTC.

This chain links TRBV7-9 with TRBJ2-7; 9 nucleotides agree with TRBD1. CDR3 length: 14 residues. Trimming took 5 bases from V and 1 from J; bases not matched to a gene: 3. CDR1 and CDR2 (germline): SEHNR, FQNEAQ (reference sequence). The CDR3 loop reads CASSRGTGSYEQYF. The CDR3 DNA sequence: TGTGCCAGCAGCCGCGGGACAGGGTCCTACGAGCAGTACTTC.

This clone was picked up one time. The chain uses TRBV7-2 and TRBJ1-1, with D hard to call. CDR1 is SGHTA and CDR2 is FQGNSA in the germline V gene. The CDR3 consists of 13 residues. Trimming took off 5 bases at V and 0 bases at J, with 7 bases between the two ends. In DNA form, the CDR3 reads TGTGCCAGCAGCACTACCATGAACACTGAAGCTTTCTTT. Its translation: CASSTTMNTEAFF. The complete variable domain, with remaining parts taken from reference TRBV7-2 and TRBJ1-1, reads GAGVSQSPSNKVTEKGKDVELRCDPISGHTALYWYRQSLGQGLEFLIYFQGNSAPDKSGLPSDRFSAERTGGSVSTLTIQRTQQEDSAVYLCASSTTMNTEAFFGQGTRLTVV.

This clone was found a few times. CDR3 nucleotides: TGTGCCAGCACCCAGCCAGAGGCCGGGGCCAACGTCCTGACTTTC. As protein: CASTQPEAGANVLTF. The chain couples TRBV5-4 to TRBJ2-6; no definite D call. The germline V gene encodes CDR1 SGHNT and CDR2 YYREEE (reference sequence). V gave up 6 bases and J gave up 4 bases, with 14 bases separating them. The CDR3 loop spans 15 amino acids.

CDR3 in DNA: TGCGCCAGCAGCCAAGATAACCCGAATGACGAGCAGTACTTC. Amino acid sequence: CASSQDNPNDEQYF. The gene calls are TRBV4-3 and TRBJ2-7; no definite D call. From germline, CDR1 is LGHNA and CDR2 YSLEER. CDR3 length: 14 residues. V lost 0 bases, J lost 5 bases, and 11 bases lay in between.